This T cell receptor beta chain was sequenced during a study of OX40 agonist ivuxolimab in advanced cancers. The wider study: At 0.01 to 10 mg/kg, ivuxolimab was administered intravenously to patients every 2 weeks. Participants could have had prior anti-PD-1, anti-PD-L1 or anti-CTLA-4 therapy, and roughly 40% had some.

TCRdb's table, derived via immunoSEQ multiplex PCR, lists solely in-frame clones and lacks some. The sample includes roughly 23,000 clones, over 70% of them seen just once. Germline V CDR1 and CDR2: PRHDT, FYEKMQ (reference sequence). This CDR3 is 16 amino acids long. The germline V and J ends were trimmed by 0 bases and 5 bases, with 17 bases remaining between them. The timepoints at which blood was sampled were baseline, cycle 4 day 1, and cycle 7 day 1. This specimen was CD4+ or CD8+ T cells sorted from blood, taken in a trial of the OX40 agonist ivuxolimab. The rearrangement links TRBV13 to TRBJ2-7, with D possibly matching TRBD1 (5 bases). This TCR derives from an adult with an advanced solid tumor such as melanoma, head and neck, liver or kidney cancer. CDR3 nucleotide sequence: TGTGCCAGCAGCTTAGGACCAAGTCAGGGTATCAACGAGCAGTACTTC. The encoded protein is CASSLGPSQGINEQYF. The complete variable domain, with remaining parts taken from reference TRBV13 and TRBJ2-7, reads AAGVIQSPRHLIKEKRETATLKCYPIPRHDTVYWYQQGPGQDPQFLISFYEKMQSDKGSIPDRFSAQQFSDYHSELNMSSLELGDSALYFCASSLGPSQGINEQYFGPGTRLTVT.